The T cell receptor beta chain under discussion was sequenced for a study of shared clonotypes between healthy human individuals (dated by TCRdb to 2018 to 2020). About the investigation overall: Two women and three men aged 18 to 49 years were included in the cohort. For each donor, CD4 naive and CD4 memory were each run on three plates, CD8 naive on two plates, and CD8 memory on one plate. To estimate repertoire size and how much clonotype sharing occurs between individuals, the study deeply sequenced the blood TCR repertoires of roughly 5 healthy adults. Libraries were prepared and TCR repertoires were sequenced by different laboratories using diverse techniques, in order to increase sequencing depth and limit assay-specific biases. Between about 0.8 and 8.9 billion PBMCs per donor were obtained by leukapheresis. On the study overall, not on this receptor specifically: Even with the large sequencing depth, rarefaction of the sorted-subset datasets indicated that sequencing was incomplete. The small number of donors limited the genetic and exposure-history diversity represented. Naive subsets generally had larger estimated clonotype richness than memory subsets did. Sampling was restricted to blood, and TCR repertoires in tissues likely differ from the TCR repertoires found in blood. Compared with non-shared clonotypes, clonotypes shared by all four sorted-subset donors had higher generation probabilities. Based on pairwise subsampling, the degree of clonotype sharing among donors was expected to be affected by sequencing depth. Across a handful of donors, approximately 5% of naive CD4, roughly 3.8% of naive CD8, approximately 2.5% of memory CD4, and approximately 0.4% of memory CD8 clonotypes were shared.

Using the deep immunoSEQ assay, TCR CDR3 regions were amplified from genomic DNA by multiplex PCR. Extracted genomic DNA from each cell subset was spread evenly across all wells of several immunoSEQ 96-well plates, with each plate serving as a replicate. For sorted subsets, each replicate PCR was loaded with approximately 0.2 ug genomic DNA, equivalent to some 27,000 T cell genomes. Purified libraries were measured with a Qubit 3.0 fluorometer, size-checked on a Bioanalyzer 2100, and measured again with the KAPA Library Quantification kit. Every immunoSEQ 96-well plate was sequenced on a dedicated single-read 150-cycle Illumina NextSeq 550 flow cell. Per the original workflow: Because only junctional sequences without quality scores were contained in the immunoSEQ output, filtering matching that applied to full-length reads could not be performed. To assign V/J genes and CDR3, sequences were annotated using PyIR, a Python wrapper for IgBLAST v1.9, with IMGT germline references. Reads were filtered out if the reads had weak V/J assignments (E-value above 1e-6), no CDR3, stop codons, out-of-frame junctions, or ambiguous translated residues. V3J clonotypes were defined as sequences sharing an identical inferred V gene, J gene, and CDR3 amino acid sequence. To compute the percentage overlap between repertoires, the number of shared unique clonotypes was divided by the size of the smaller repertoire. Repertoire richness was assessed with RTK rarefaction, the Chao1 estimator, and Recon v2.1 estimates of unobserved clonotypes. Generation probabilities were computed with OLGA for all TCRbeta clonotypes obtained by the gDNA method from four donors. Held by TCRdb, this immuneACCESS table contains in-frame sequences only and omits some clones. Under half of the omission traces to an unresolved V gene where checked; the cause of the rest is unknown. V and J calls and clone size are given by that table; D and trimming were obtained from the DNA. The sample contains 2,500,000 or so clones, around nine tenths of them found a single time. 0.11% to 0.15% of the sample comes from the top ten.

The donors were healthy, HIV-negative adults who had no recently reported acute infections or vaccinations. All donors were Caucasian adults living in Nashville, Tennessee, USA. CD4+ T cells were enriched by magnetic negative selection, after which naive cells were positively selected on CD45RA and the negative fraction was taken as the memory subset. Blood was obtained by leukapheresis, after which PBMCs were separated by Ficoll-Histopaque density gradient centrifugation and cryopreserved in liquid nitrogen vapor phase. Purity and quantity of every magnetically sorted T cell population were checked by analytical flow cytometry. From each sorted fraction, genomic DNA was isolated and quantified by UV absorbance on a Nanodrop 2000c. Deletion took 0 bases off V and 4 bases off J, with a span of 10 bases between the germline ends. The cysteine opens and the phenylalanine closes a CDR3 of 14 amino acids. Only CDR3 DNA is held: 42 bases, read in frame from base 1. The germline V gene (reference sequence) supplies CDR1 GTSNPN and CDR2 SVGIG.

On this clone: There is no known antigen for this receptor. No per-base quality is available; no much larger clone lies one base away.

The rearrangement joined TRBV30 to TRBJ2-4, with the D call perhaps TRBD1 or TRBD2, each one matching 5 bases. Specimen: naive CD4+ T cells sorted from blood. Interpreted using the paper, the cell subset or site label stands for: CD45RA+ positively selected. The clonotype was recovered from a young man in good health. The nucleotides are TGTGCCTGGAGTGTAACGGGGCAGAAAAACATTCAGTACTTC. This gives the protein CAWSVTGQKNIQYF.